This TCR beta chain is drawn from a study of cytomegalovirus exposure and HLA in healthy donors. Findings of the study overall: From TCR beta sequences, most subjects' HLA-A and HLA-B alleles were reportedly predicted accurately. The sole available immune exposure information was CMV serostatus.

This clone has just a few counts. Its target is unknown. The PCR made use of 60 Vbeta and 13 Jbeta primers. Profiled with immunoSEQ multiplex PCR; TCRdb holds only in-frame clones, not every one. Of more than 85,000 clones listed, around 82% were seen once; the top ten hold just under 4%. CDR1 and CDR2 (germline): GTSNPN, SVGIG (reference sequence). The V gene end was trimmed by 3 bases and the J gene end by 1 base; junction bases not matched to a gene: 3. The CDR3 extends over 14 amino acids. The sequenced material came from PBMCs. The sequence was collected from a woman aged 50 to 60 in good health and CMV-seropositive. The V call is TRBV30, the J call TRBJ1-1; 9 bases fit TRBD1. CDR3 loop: CAWSKGQGNTEAFF. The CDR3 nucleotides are TGTGCCTGGAGCAAGGGACAGGGGAACACTGAAGCTTTCTTT.